The rows below give T cell receptor beta chains drawn from one sample of a study of T cell responses to AZD1222 COVID-19 vaccine. Assay used: immunoSEQ multiplex PCR; TCRdb lists only in-frame clones, some missing. The sample has more than 85,000 clones, 94% seen once. Sequenced here: peripheral blood, sampled 28 days after the second AZD1222 dose. The source is an adult who received the AZD1222 COVID-19 vaccine. Each CDR3 is given with its conserved first and last residue. D genes are given only for firm matches. Only part of the rows carry a size: once, few, many, or a class if the clone is expanded.

j_gene,d_gene,abundance,v_gene,CDR3aa,CDR3nt
TRBJ1-1,.,.,TRBV5-1,CASSANTEAFF,TGCGCCAGCAGCGCAAACACTGAAGCTTTCTTT
TRBJ1-1,.,.,TRBV30,CAWRPITFTGTPTNTEAFF,TGTGCCTGGAGGCCTATTACATTCACAGGGACCCCTACGAACACTGAAGCTTTCTTT
TRBJ2-1,.,.,TRBV24-1,CATSDSGIDEQFF,TGTGCCACCAGTGATTCAGGGATTGATGAGCAGTTCTTC
TRBJ2-2,TRBD1,.,TRBV6-1,CASSALQGASTGELFF,TGTGCCAGCAGTGCATTACAGGGGGCATCGACCGGGGAGCTGTTTTTT
TRBJ2-5,TRBD2,.,TRBV29-1,CSVEGLAGGPRETQYF,TGCAGCGTTGAGGGACTAGCGGGAGGGCCGCGAGAGACCCAGTACTTC
TRBJ1-3,.,.,TRBV27,CASSIGTPSSGNTIYF,TGTGCCAGCAGTATCGGGACGCCCAGCTCTGGAAACACCATATATTTT
TRBJ1-2,.,.,TRBV3-1/TRBV3-2,CASSQVNSGLGYTF,TGTGCCAGCAGCCAAGTAAACTCAGGGCTAGGCTACACCTTC
TRBJ2-7,.,.,TRBV12-3/TRBV12-4,CASSSTAYEQYF,TGTGCCAGCAGTTCTACAGCCTACGAGCAGTACTTC
TRBJ1-1,.,.,TRBV2,CASSERGSDEAFF,TGTGCCAGCAGTGAACGGGGATCGGATGAAGCTTTCTTT
TRBJ1-1,.,.,TRBV7-6,CASSAQGTNTEAFF,TGTGCCAGCAGCGCTCAGGGGACGAACACTGAAGCTTTCTTT
TRBJ1-2,TRBD1,.,TRBV3-1/TRBV3-2,CASSLQGERYGYTF,TGTGCCAGCAGCTTACAGGGGGAGAGGTATGGCTACACCTTC
TRBJ2-7,.,.,TRBV18,CASSPPADYEQYF,TGTGCCAGCTCACCACCGGCGGACTACGAGCAGTACTTC
TRBJ1-5,.,.,TRBV2,CASSRGLNQPQHF,TGTGCCAGCAGTAGAGGACTTAATCAGCCCCAGCATTTT
TRBJ1-5,.,.,TRBV2,CASSLWIVQPQHF,TGTGCCAGCAGTCTTTGGATTGTTCAGCCCCAGCATTTT
TRBJ2-7,.,.,TRBV6-6,CASGVARSSSYEQYF,TGTGCCAGCGGAGTCGCGCGATCGAGCTCCTACGAGCAGTACTTC
TRBJ2-1,TRBD1,.,TRBV7-9,CASSLIPDRGYEQFF,TGTGCCAGCAGCCTTATTCCAGACAGGGGTTATGAGCAGTTCTTC
TRBJ1-1,.,.,TRBV5-1,CASSLLGGPNTEAFF,TGCGCCAGCAGCTTGTTGGGGGGGCCAAACACTGAAGCTTTCTTT
TRBJ2-7,TRBD1,.,TRBV6-5,CASSHLPDRDYEQYF,TGTGCCAGCAGTCACCTACCCGACAGGGACTACGAGCAGTACTTC
TRBJ2-7,TRBD1,.,TRBV25-1,CASALGGQGYEQYF,TGTGCCAGCGCGCTAGGGGGACAGGGGTACGAGCAGTACTTC
TRBJ2-5,TRBD2,.,TRBV5-5,CASSFDVTSSRKTQYF,TGTGCCAGCAGCTTTGATGTGACTAGCAGTAGAAAGACCCAGTACTTC
TRBJ2-3,.,.,TRBV12-5,CASGFRGAGTDTQYF,TGTGCTAGTGGTTTTCGAGGGGCTGGCACAGATACGCAGTATTTT
TRBJ1-5,.,.,TRBV4-1,CASSQEAGIKGNQPQHF,TGCGCCAGCAGCCAAGAAGCAGGAATTAAAGGCAATCAGCCCCAGCATTTT
TRBJ1-1,.,.,TRBV4-1,CASSATDEAFF,TGCGCCAGCAGTGCGACAGACGAAGCTTTCTTT
TRBJ1-5,.,.,TRBV2,CASTGANSNQPQHF,TGTGCCAGCACAGGAGCTAATAGCAATCAGCCCCAGCATTTT
TRBJ2-5,TRBD2,.,TRBV4-1,CASVPTGRLGETQYF,TGCGCCAGCGTACCGACCGGGAGGCTGGGGGAGACCCAGTACTTC
TRBJ1-6,.,.,TRBV5-1,CASSLIGGSYNSPLHF,TGCGCCAGCAGCTTGATAGGGGGCTCCTATAATTCACCCCTCCACTTT
TRBJ1-5,TRBD1,.,TRBV7-6,CASSPEDRVGQPQHF,TGTGCCAGCAGCCCAGAGGACAGGGTTGGTCAGCCCCAGCATTTT
TRBJ1-2,.,.,TRBV5-1,CASSSTAQGGGDGYTF,TGCGCCAGCAGCTCCACAGCACAGGGTGGCGGGGATGGCTACACCTTC
TRBJ2-7,.,.,TRBV30,CAWSVGELPYEQYF,TGTGCCTGGAGTGTGGGGGAGCTACCCTACGAGCAGTACTTC
TRBJ1-1,.,.,TRBV9,CASSALSGDGAEAFF,TGTGCCAGCAGCGCCCTTTCCGGCGACGGCGCTGAAGCTTTCTTT
TRBJ2-1,TRBD2,.,TRBV4-1,CASSQDAGGGKNEQFF,TGCGCCAGCAGCCAAGACGCGGGCGGGGGGAAGAATGAGCAGTTCTTC
TRBJ2-7,.,.,TRBV3-1/TRBV3-2,CASSQEGTADYEQYF,TGTGCCAGCAGCCAAGAGGGGACGGCAGACTACGAGCAGTACTTC
TRBJ1-2,.,.,TRBV5-1,CASSRTLTNYGYTF,TGCGCCAGCAGCAGGACCCTGACTAACTATGGCTACACCTTC
TRBJ1-2,.,.,TRBV19,CASSTGWDGYTF,TGTGCCAGTTCCACAGGGTGGGATGGCTACACCTTC
TRBJ2-1,TRBD2,.,TRBV5-4,CASRGGLATRSSPYNEQFF,TGTGCCAGCAGGGGGGGACTAGCGACTCGTTCTAGCCCCTACAATGAGCAGTTCTTC
TRBJ1-1,.,.,TRBV28,CASSPAAGASTEAFF,TGTGCCAGCAGCCCCGCGGCAGGGGCTAGCACTGAAGCTTTCTTT
TRBJ2-1,.,once,TRBV5-1,CAIPWGNEQFF,TGCGCCATCCCCTGGGGGAATGAGCAGTTCTTC
TRBJ2-7,.,.,TRBV6-5,CASSLTVGNREQYF,TGTGCCAGCAGCTTGACAGTGGGGAATCGCGAGCAGTACTTC
TRBJ2-3,.,.,TRBV11-2,CASSPGGQADTQYF,TGTGCCAGCAGCCCCGGGGGGCAAGCAGATACGCAGTATTTT
TRBJ2-7,.,.,TRBV19,CASTPKLGLPYEQYF,TGTGCCAGTACGCCGAAGCTAGGTTTACCCTACGAGCAGTACTTC